This T cell receptor (beta chain) was retrieved from a study of T-cell reconstitution after alpha-beta-depleted transplantation in children. Study observations and caveats: Recipient T cells and thymic progenitors that survived gave rise to the high TCRbeta diversity observed at day 60 in some patients. Reportedly, roughly two months post-transplant, alpha-beta T cells arose from several hundred expanded graft clones. Hyperexpanded clones declined; after one year, newly produced T cells mostly supplied diversity.

Trimming took off 5 bases at V and 4 bases at J, with 7 bases between the two ends. Germline values: CDR1 SNHLY, CDR2 FYNNEI. This CDR3 is 12 amino acids long. Worth noting for this clonotype: Its antigen is not known.

Unique molecular identifiers were incorporated during preparation of the TCRbeta library. TCRdb reprocessed the PCR reads with MiXCR, giving one entry per CDR3 protein. The data hold about 58,000 distinct CDR3 sequences, with roughly 45% observed a single time. J is TRBJ2-3 and V is TRBV2; D unresolved. The input for sequencing was PBMCs, mostly from graft donor cells, taken 360 days after TCRalphabeta/CD19-depleted stem cell transplant. The sequence was obtained from a male patient aged 5 to 17 who had a stem cell transplant for acute lymphoblastic leukemia, so the T cells may come from the graft donor. The CDR3 here is CASSPPSDTQYF. CDR3 nucleotide sequence: TGTGCCAGCAGTCCCCCCTCAGATACGCAGTATTTT.